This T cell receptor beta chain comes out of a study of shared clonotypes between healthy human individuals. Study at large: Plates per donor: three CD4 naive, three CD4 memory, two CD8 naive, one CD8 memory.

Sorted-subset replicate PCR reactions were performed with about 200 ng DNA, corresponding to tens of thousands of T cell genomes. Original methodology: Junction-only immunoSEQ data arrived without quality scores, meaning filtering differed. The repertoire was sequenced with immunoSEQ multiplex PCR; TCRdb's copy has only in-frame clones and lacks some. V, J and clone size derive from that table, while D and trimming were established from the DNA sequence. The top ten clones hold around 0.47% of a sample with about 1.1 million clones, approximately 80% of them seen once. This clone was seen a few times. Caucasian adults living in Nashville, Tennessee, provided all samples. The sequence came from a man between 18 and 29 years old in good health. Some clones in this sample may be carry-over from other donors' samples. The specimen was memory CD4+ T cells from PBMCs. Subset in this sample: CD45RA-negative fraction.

CDR3 region: CSVIIMNTEAFF. Here the CDR3 DNA reads TGCAGCGTGATTATAATGAACACTGAAGCTTTCTTT. The chain recombines TRBV29-1 with TRBJ1-1; D gene unclear. Germline CDR1 is SQVTM and CDR2 is ANQGSEA. V was trimmed by 6 bases and J by 0 bases, leaving 8 bases between them. This CDR3 has 12 amino acids.